These 14 T cell receptor beta chains were sequenced from one sample in a study of T-cell memory formation after mild COVID-19. TCRdb reprocessed the 5' RACE reads with MiXCR, giving one entry per CDR3 protein. The data show hundreds of thousands of distinct CDR3 sequences, with roughly 15% seen just once and under 25% held by the top ten. The sample was PBMCs or a T cell subset sorted from them (not recorded which). The source is a man between 18 and 35 years old who had mild COVID-19 (a few samples of this study predate the infection). Cell type and time point are not known.

This chain joins TRBV5-1 and TRBJ1-2, with 10 nucleotides matching TRBD1. The CDR3 is 15 amino acids. The germline gives CDR1 SGHRS, CDR2 YFSETQ. The ends lost 6 bases at V and 6 bases at J; junction bases unmatched: 11. This chain's CDR3 is CASTVTGGSLDGYTF. Here the CDR3 DNA reads TGCGCCAGCACCGTGACAGGGGGCTCTCTGGATGGCTACACCTTC.

This sequence joins TRBV6-5 and TRBJ2-7, with D uncertain. V lost 0 bases, J lost 2 bases, and 14 bases lay in between. CDR3 length: 16 residues. Germline V gene data show CDR1 as MNHEY and CDR2 as SVGAGI. In DNA form, the CDR3 reads TGTGCCAGCAGTTACTCCCCCTTCGACACCCCCTACGAGCAGTACTTC. Its protein product is CASSYSPFDTPYEQYF.

This clonotype was seen a few times. The J gene is TRBJ1-3, the V gene TRBV18; D remains ambiguous. The CDR3 extends over 13 amino acids. Per the germline V gene, CDR1 is KGHSH and CDR2 is LQKENI. Trimming took 5 bases from V and 0 from J, leaving 5 bases between them. The CDR3 nucleotides are TGTGCCAGCTCAGGCTCCTCTGGAAACACCATATATTTT. This encodes CASSGSSGNTIYF.

This clonotype was seen a few times. The chain employs TRBV7-2 and TRBJ1-2, with 7 bases aligning to TRBD1. This CDR3 contains 13 residues. J was trimmed by 6 bases and V by 4 bases; bases with no gene match: 5. Germline CDR1 SGHTA, CDR2 FQGNSA. The CDR3 DNA is TGTGCCAGCAGCTCGGACAGGCGTAATGGCTACACCTTC. Amino acid sequence: CASSSDRRNGYTF.

This clonotype was detected a few times. The rearrangement links TRBV6-2 or TRBV6-3 to TRBJ2-5; possibly TRBD1 or TRBD2 for D (5 bases each). The V end lost 1 base, the J end lost 2 bases, and 11 bases lay between the germline ends. The CDR3 totals 15 residues. Per the germline V gene, CDR1 is MNHEY and CDR2 is SVGEGT. CDR3 sequence (DNA): TGTGCCAGCAGTTACTGGGGGAGTACTCAAGAGACCCAGTACTTC. Encoded protein: CASSYWGSTQETQYF.

This clonotype occurred a few times. The chain uses TRBV5-8 and TRBJ1-5, with TRBD1 matching over 12 bases. The CDR3 runs 15 residues. Germline CDR1 reads SGHTS; CDR2 reads YDEGEE. V lost 6 bases, J lost 8 bases, and 9 bases stayed unmatched. CDR3 sequence reads: CASNRDRGRSKPQHF. CDR3 DNA sequence: TGTGCCAGCAATCGGGACAGGGGGCGTTCGAAGCCCCAGCATTTT.

The chain uses TRBV20-1 and TRBJ2-7; D tentatively reads TRBD1 or TRBD2 (5 bases each). Per germline, CDR1 DFQATT and CDR2 SNEGSKA (reference sequence). CDR3 length: 14 residues. Trimming took off 5 bases at V and 2 bases at J, with 16 bases between the two ends. CDR3: CSAGAGTEAYEQYF. CDR3 DNA: TGCAGTGCTGGGGCCGGGACGGAGGCCTACGAGCAGTACTTC.

The rearrangement joins TRBV20-1 to TRBJ1-2; TRBD1 aligns across 8 bases. CDR3 size: 12 residues. Germline V gene sequence: CDR1 DFQATT, CDR2 SNEGSKA (reference sequence). The junction had 6 bases not matched to a gene; V was cut back by 6 bases and J by 6 bases. The CDR3 reads CSARQGLDGYTF. CDR3 in DNA: TGCAGTGCAAGACAGGGGTTGGATGGCTACACCTTC.

This clonotype was recorded at least ten times. This chain joins TRBV4-3 and TRBJ2-3; D call uncertain. This CDR3 contains 14 residues. Trimming took off 0 bases at V and 3 bases at J, with 7 bases between the two ends. Germline CDR1 is LGHNA and CDR2 is YSLEER. The CDR3 region has the DNA TGCGCCAGCAGCCAAGATCTATCGACAGATACGCAGTATTTT. This translates into CASSQDLSTDTQYF.

The CDR3 DNA is TGCGCCAGCAGCCGCCCAGGCGGAACTGAAGCTTTCTTT. Translated: CASSRPGGTEAFF. The chain combines TRBV4-3 with TRBJ1-1; D gene ambiguous. V was shortened by 4 bases and J by 5 bases, with 11 bases between the two germline ends. This CDR3 is 13 amino acids long. Germline V gene sequence: CDR1 LGHNA, CDR2 YSLEER.

This clonotype was counted a few times. The rearrangement links TRBV11-2 to TRBJ2-1, with D possibly matching TRBD1 (6 bases). The CDR3 sequence is 15 residues long. Trimming shortened V by 2 bases and J by 5 bases, and 13 bases separated the two germline ends. Germline V CDR1 and CDR2: SGHAT, FQNNGV. The CDR3 loop reads CASSLKGGEHNEQFF. The DNA of the CDR3 is TGTGCCAGCAGCTTAAAAGGGGGAGAGCACAATGAGCAGTTCTTC.

Only a few counts were recorded for this clonotype. The J gene is TRBJ2-2, the V gene TRBV6-2 or TRBV6-3; 8 bases match TRBD2. The V and J ends lost 6 bases and 2 bases, in that order; junction bases with no gene match: 11. CDR3 length equals 17 residues. Germline CDR1 MNHEY, CDR2 SVGEGT. As DNA, the CDR3 is TGTGCCAGCAGATCCGGAAGCGGGGGAAAAAACACCGGGGAGCTGTTTTTT. It is translated as CASRSGSGGKNTGELFF.

This clonotype was counted a few times. The V and J genes are TRBV7-9 and TRBJ2-3; unclear D gene. This CDR3 contains 11 residues. The germline V gene encodes CDR1 SEHNR and CDR2 FQNEAQ (reference sequence). Trimming stripped 9 bases from V and 5 bases from J, with 9 bases between. CDR3 region: CARGGGDTQYF. The DNA for the CDR3 is TGTGCCAGAGGCGGCGGAGATACGCAGTATTTT.

The rearrangement uses TRBV10-1 and TRBJ1-2, with D unresolved. Looked up from germline, CDR1 is WNHNN and CDR2 is SYGVQD (reference sequence). The CDR3 is made up of 12 amino acids. Trimming pared 11 bases from V and 8 bases from J, leaving 18 bases between. The CDR3 region is CAGTTKLGGYTF. Here the CDR3 DNA reads TGCGCCGGTACCACCAAGTTGGGAGGCTACACCTTC.